The next 28 T cell receptor beta chains were all read from a single sample in a study of T cells after somatic rescue of genetic block. Here immunoSEQ multiplex PCR was the method, and the copy in TCRdb shows in-frame clones only, minus some. The top ten clones hold 1.4% of a sample with 110,000 or so clones, under 95% of them seen once. The sequencing input was peripheral blood mononuclear cells (PBMCs). Source of these receptors: a woman aged 18-29 years.

This clone was counted once. V and J are TRBV5-6 and TRBJ1-2; maybe TRBD1 (5 bases). V dropped 2 bases and J dropped 8 bases, with 10 bases sitting between them. The CDR3 is 12 amino acids. Germline V gene sequence: CDR1 SGHDT, CDR2 YYEEEE. The CDR3 loop is CASSFGTEGYTF. In nucleotides, the CDR3 is TGTGCCAGCAGCTTCGGGACTGAAGGCTACACCTTC.

DNA for the CDR3: TGTGCCAGCACCTCGTCGGCCAGGGGCTCTGGGGCCAACGTCCTGACTTTC. This gives the protein CASTSSARGSGANVLTF. The genes are TRBV25-1 and TRBJ2-6, with D perhaps matching TRBD1 (6 bases). V lost 7 bases, J lost 0 bases, and 16 bases lay in between. The germline V gene has CDR1 MGHDK and CDR2 SYGVNS. The CDR3 has 17 residues.

V gene TRBV7-3 combines with J gene TRBJ1-1; D is perhaps TRBD1 (5 bases). The CDR3 consists of 15 residues. Germline V lookup: CDR1 SGHTA, CDR2 FQGTGA. The V end lost 3 bases, the J end lost 1 base, and 12 bases lay between the germline ends. CDR3 DNA: TGTGCCAGCAGCTTGGACACTTACCAGAACACTGAAGCTTTCTTT. Protein sequence: CASSLDTYQNTEAFF.

The V and J genes are TRBV7-2 and TRBJ2-3, with D unclear. CDR1 and CDR2 (germline): SGHTA, FQGNSA. Trimming took 4 bases from V and 4 from J, leaving 9 bases between them. The CDR3 contains 13 residues. CDR3 in DNA: TGTGCCAGCAGCTGGGTTGTCGCAGATACGCAGTATTTT. Translating gives CASSWVVADTQYF.

The V gene is TRBV6-6, the J gene TRBJ1-1; 9 bases match TRBD1. The junction had 8 bases not matched to a gene; V was cut back by 5 bases and J by 4 bases. The CDR3 sequence is 15 residues long. Germline CDR1 is MNHNY and CDR2 is SVGAGI (reference sequence). This chain's CDR3 is CASSQPGQGITEAFF. For the CDR3, the DNA is TGTGCCAGCAGTCAACCGGGACAGGGCATCACTGAAGCTTTCTTT.

The chain recombines TRBV2 with TRBJ1-5; 7 nucleotides align to TRBD1. Per germline, CDR1 SNHLY and CDR2 FYNNEI. V shed 6 bases, J shed 1 base, and the junction held 6 bases outside the gene matches. The CDR3 is made up of 15 amino acids. The chain's CDR3 is CASRGMTGSNQPQHF. The CDR3 DNA is TGTGCCAGCAGGGGCATGACAGGGAGCAATCAGCCCCAGCATTTT.

The V and J genes are TRBV28 and TRBJ2-7; D unresolved. This CDR3 spans 17 amino acids. Per the germline V gene, CDR1 is MDHEN and CDR2 is SYDVKM. V shed 6 bases and J shed 0 bases, with 21 bases lying between them. This CDR3 reads CASRTLDSHPNSYEQYF. DNA for the CDR3: TGTGCCAGCAGGACCCTAGACTCTCACCCCAACTCCTACGAGCAGTACTTC.

The chain combines TRBV9 with TRBJ2-1; 10 bases are a match to TRBD2. There are 15 residues in the CDR3. Germline V CDR1 and CDR2: SGDLS, YYNGEE. V trimming: 0 bases; J trimming: 9 bases; junction bases outside the gene matches: 6. The CDR3 DNA follows: TGTGCCAGCAGCGTAGAAGTAGCGGGGGGTGGTGAGCAGTTCTTC. This codes for CASSVEVAGGGEQFF. The full variable domain, its missing parts supplied by reference TRBV9 and TRBJ2-1, is DSGVTQTPKHLITATGQRVTLRCSPRSGDLSVYWYQQSLDQGLQFLIQYYNGEERAKGNILERFSAQQFPDLHSELNLSSLELGDSALYFCASSVEVAGGGEQFFGPGTRLTVL.

This rearrangement joins TRBV21-1 to TRBJ1-1. TRBV21-1 is termed a pseudogene. The CDR3 covers 17 residues. CDR3 nucleotide sequence: TGTGCCAGCAGCAAAGGTGATGTACAGGGACTCCCCACTGAAGCTTTCTTT. Protein: CASSKGDVQGLPTEAFF.

V usage is TRBV10-3 and J usage is TRBJ2-3; D is possibly TRBD1 or TRBD2 (5 bases each). The CDR3 is 14 amino acids. Trimming shortened V by 7 bases and J by 6 bases, and 17 bases separated the two germline ends. CDR1 and CDR2 from the germline V gene are ENHRY and SYGVKD. In DNA form, the CDR3 reads TGTGCCATCACTGGGACCCCAGGAACGGATACGCAGTATTTT. Translation: CAITGTPGTDTQYF.

This chain joins TRBV6-5 and TRBJ1-2; TRBD1 matches 8 bases. The junction had 7 bases not matched to a gene; V was cut back by 0 bases and J by 4 bases. There are 16 residues in the CDR3. Germline values: CDR1 MNHEY, CDR2 SVGAGI. DNA for the CDR3: TGTGCCAGCAGTTACTCGACAGGGGAAGGAAGCTATGGCTACACCTTC. Its translation is CASSYSTGEGSYGYTF.

The chain combines TRBV6-1 with TRBJ2-3; D not resolved. Germline V gene data show CDR1 as MNHNS and CDR2 as SASEGT. The V end lost 2 bases, the J end lost 2 bases, and 2 bases lay between the germline ends. The CDR3 has 12 residues. This CDR3 is CASSEYTDTQYF. CDR3 in DNA: TGTGCCAGCAGTGAATACACAGATACGCAGTATTTT.

The chain joins TRBV6-1 to TRBJ2-7; possibly TRBD1 or TRBD2 for D (5 bases each). CDR1 is MNHNS and CDR2 is SASEGT in the germline V gene. Between the trimmed V and J ends, which lost 1 base and 6 bases, there was a span of 13 bases. There are 14 residues in the CDR3. CDR3 in DNA: TGTGCCAGCAGTGAAGACCTAGGGGACCCCGAGCAGTACTTC. Its translation: CASSEDLGDPEQYF.

The J gene is TRBJ2-5, the V gene TRBV5-1; 13 positions agree with TRBD2. The germline V gene has CDR1 SGHRS and CDR2 YFSETQ. CDR3 size: 17 residues. The trim removed 4 bases at V and 2 bases at J, leaving 8 bases unmatched. The CDR3 coding sequence is TGCGCCAGCAGCCCCGGACTAGCGGGGGCTCCACAAGAGACCCAGTACTTC. It is translated as CASSPGLAGAPQETQYF.

The genes are TRBV28 and TRBJ2-3, with D perhaps TRBD2 (5 bases). Germline CDR1 is MDHEN and CDR2 is SYDVKM. This CDR3 is 16 amino acids long. V was cut by 6 bases and J by 0 bases, with 16 bases left in between. The CDR3 nucleotides are TGTGCCAGCAGAACGGGGTACGGTAGAAGCACAGATACGCAGTATTTT. It codes for CASRTGYGRSTDTQYF.

This clone was detected a few times. This sequence joins TRBV30 and TRBJ1-5; D ambiguous. V dropped 2 bases and J dropped 0 bases, with 11 bases sitting between them. This CDR3 is built from 15 residues. Germline lookup yields CDR1 GTSNPN and CDR2 SVGIG (reference sequence). Written as DNA, the CDR3 is TGTGCCTGGAGTCTTCCGTACTATAGCAATCAGCCCCAGCATTTT. Its protein product is CAWSLPYYSNQPQHF.

The CDR3 region has the DNA TGTGCCAGCAGTTTGGAGGGGAACTCTGGAAACACCATATATTTT. Its translation is CASSLEGNSGNTIYF. V usage is TRBV9 and J usage is TRBJ1-3, with a possible D match to TRBD1 (5 bases). The CDR3 is 15 amino acids. V was shortened by 5 bases and J by 0 bases, with 12 bases between the two germline ends. Germline CDR1 reads SGDLS; CDR2 reads YYNGEE.

The rearrangement links TRBV6-5 to TRBJ2-3, with TRBD1 matching 8 bases. CDR1 is MNHEY, CDR2 SVGAGI, per germline. The CDR3 has 14 amino acids. Germline trimming cut 6 bases from V and 0 bases from J; bases unmatched to any gene: 2. The CDR3 DNA is TGTGCCAGCAGAGGGGACAGGAGCACAGATACGCAGTATTTT. Translated: CASRGDRSTDTQYF.

The V and J genes are TRBV10-1 and TRBJ2-7; the D gene could be TRBD1 or TRBD2 (6 bases each). The germline V and J ends were trimmed by 3 bases and 3 bases, with 24 bases remaining between them. Germline lookup yields CDR1 WNHNN and CDR2 SYGVQD (reference sequence). There are 18 residues in the CDR3. CDR3 nucleotide sequence: TGCGCCAGCAGTGAAGAGGGGCCAAAAAGGGGGGTGTTCTACGAGCAGTACTTC. As protein: CASSEEGPKRGVFYEQYF.

The V call is TRBV27, the J call TRBJ2-1, with a tentative D call TRBD2 (5 bases). Trimming shortened V by 9 bases and J by 9 bases, and 12 bases separated the two germline ends. The CDR3 totals 11 residues. Germline V CDR1 and CDR2: MNHEY, SMNVEV (reference sequence). DNA for the CDR3: TGTGCCAGTCGACGGGCGGGTGAGCAGTTCTTC. Amino acid sequence: CASRRAGEQFF.

This clone appeared once. The rearrangement uses TRBV9 and TRBJ2-5, with D hard to call. This CDR3 is 14 amino acids long. Deletions cut 0 bases from V and 5 bases from J, with 11 bases between. Germline lookup yields CDR1 SGDLS and CDR2 YYNGEE. In DNA form, the CDR3 reads TGTGCCAGCAGCGTAGCAGGTTGGGGTGAGACCCAGTACTTC. It codes for CASSVAGWGETQYF.

V usage is TRBV7-1 and J usage is TRBJ1-2, with no clear D. TRBV7-1 belongs to the ORF category, with a function that is uncertain. The V and J ends lost 5 bases and 4 bases respectively, with 14 bases between them. The CDR3 runs to 14 residues. Here the CDR3 reads CASSDEGKTYGYTF. The CDR3 DNA reads as TGTGCCAGCAGCGACGAGGGAAAGACCTATGGCTACACCTTC.

This sequence joins TRBV7-9 and TRBJ2-2; D unresolved. This CDR3 contains 13 residues. V was cut by 3 bases and J by 6 bases, with 8 bases left in between. CDR1 is SEHNR, CDR2 FQNEAQ, per germline (reference sequence). The chain's CDR3 is CASSFDRPGELFF. The DNA for the CDR3 is TGTGCCAGCAGCTTTGACCGACCCGGGGAGCTGTTTTTT.

This chain uses TRBV4-3 with TRBJ1-1; no reliable D call. V was clipped by 0 bases and J by 3 bases, with 8 bases between them. The CDR3 sequence is 14 residues long. The V gene's germline CDR1 is LGHNA and CDR2 YSLEER. The chain's CDR3 is CASSQDPWDTEAFF. In DNA, the CDR3 is TGCGCCAGCAGCCAAGATCCCTGGGACACTGAAGCTTTCTTT.

The chain employs TRBV6-4 and TRBJ2-3; 12 nucleotides match TRBD2. CDR3 length equals 16 residues. Germline V gene data show CDR1 as MRHNA and CDR2 as SNTAGT. Trimming cost V 0 bases and J 4 bases; bases outside gene matches: 2. CDR3 in amino acids: CASSDSGTSGSDTQYF. CDR3 nucleotides: TGTGCCAGCAGTGACTCAGGGACTAGCGGGTCAGATACGCAGTATTTT.

This clone was seen only a few times. The chain links TRBV11-3 to TRBJ1-1; the D is unclear. The length of the CDR3 is 13 residues. CDR1 is SGHNT, CDR2 YENEEA, per germline. V lost 1 base to trimming and J lost 6 bases, with 9 bases between them. CDR3 protein: CASSLGVHSEAFF. In DNA form, the CDR3 reads TGTGCCAGCAGCTTAGGAGTACATTCTGAAGCTTTCTTT.

The J gene is TRBJ2-7, the V gene TRBV18, with unresolved D. The CDR3 runs 14 residues. V was pared by 0 bases and J by 0 bases, with 6 bases between. Germline loops: CDR1 KGHSH, CDR2 LQKENI. In nucleotides, the CDR3 is TGTGCCAGCTCACCACCTTATGGCTCCTACGAGCAGTACTTC. It yields the protein CASSPPYGSYEQYF.

This clone was counted only a few times. The CDR3 loop reads CASTDTEAFF. CDR3 nucleotide sequence: TGTGCCAGCACTGACACTGAAGCTTTCTTT. This sequence joins TRBV2 and TRBJ1-1; D is unresolved. Germline CDR1 and CDR2: SNHLY and FYNNEI. Trimming took 7 bases from V and 3 from J, leaving 3 bases between them. The CDR3 length is 10 residues.